These 24 T cell receptor beta chains came from one sample sequenced in a study of tumor-infiltrating lymphocytes in oesophageal squamous cell carcinoma. MiXCR, applied by TCRdb to the PCR reads, yields one record per CDR3 protein. Of approximately 11,000 distinct CDR3 sequences listed, around 56% are singletons. Sequencing was carried out using esophageal tumor tissue. These receptors all stem from a female donor with esophageal squamous cell carcinoma.

This chain's CDR3 is CASSLGGPRGEQYF. The CDR3, as DNA: TGTGCCAGCAGTTTAGGGGGGCCGAGGGGCGAGCAGTACTTC. V and J are TRBV12-3 or TRBV12-4 and TRBJ2-7; D possibly corresponds to TRBD1 (6 bases). CDR3 size: 14 residues. Deletions cut 1 base from V and 6 bases from J, with 13 bases between.

The V and J genes are TRBV28 and TRBJ2-1; D is unclear. Per germline, CDR1 MDHEN and CDR2 SYDVKM. This CDR3 region has 11 residues. The ends were cut back, 3 bases at V and 12 bases at J, with 9 bases in the middle. The CDR3 coding sequence is TGTGCCAGCAGTTTCCAGGCCGGGCAGTTCTTC. Its protein is CASSFQAGQFF.

This chain connects TRBV7-3 to TRBJ2-7, with TRBD1 identical over 7 bases. J lost 7 bases, V lost 5 bases, and 11 bases had no gene match. This CDR3 has 14 residues. Germline V gene data show CDR1 as SGHTA and CDR2 as FQGTGA. CDR3 DNA: TGTGCCAGCAGCCCCGACAGGGAGAGACATGAGCAGTACTTC. Translation gives CASSPDRERHEQYF.

This clonotype occurred once. The chain links TRBV24-1 to TRBJ2-6; D gene ambiguous. V lost 0 bases, J lost 2 bases, and 7 bases lay in between. This CDR3 has 16 residues. Germline CDR1 is KGHDR and CDR2 is SFDVKD. The CDR3 nucleotides read TGTGCCACCAGTGATTTGGGCACGACTGGGGCCAACGTCCTGACTTTC. Its protein product is CATSDLGTTGANVLTF.

This clonotype was observed a few times. Lacking the conserved final phenylalanine or tryptophan, this CDR3 likely reflects a read error. The DNA is omitted, as the CDR3 cannot be located on it reliably, and the CDR3 follows TCRdb's listing. V is TRBV24-1 and J is TRBJ2-1; the D call in the table, TRBD1, was not verified against the DNA. In germline, CDR1 is KGHDR, CDR2 SFDVKD. The CDR3 is 16 residues long, ends included. CDR3 region: CATSARQGSYGYTFGS.

The chain has TRBV7-1 and TRBJ2-4, with TRBD1 matching 8 bases. TRBJ1-2 matches the DNA end more closely, so the J call is doubtful. TRBV7-1 is designated an ORF whose function remains uncertain. The CDR3 runs 14 residues. The CDR3 here is CASSVQGADYGYTF. The CDR3 nucleotides are TGTGCCAGCAGCGTTCAGGGGGCGGACTATGGCTACACCTTC.

The gene calls are TRBV19 and TRBJ1-4, with a tentative D call TRBD1 (5 bases). CDR1 is LNHDA and CDR2 is SQIVND in the germline V gene (reference sequence). The CDR3 totals 16 residues. The V end was cut by 6 bases, the J end by 1 base, with 15 bases between. The CDR3 reads CASRMRGGGTNEKLFF. DNA of the CDR3: TGTGCCAGTAGAATGAGGGGCGGCGGAACTAATGAAAAACTGTTTTTT.

By frequency in the sample, this clonotype is medium-sized (0.01 to 0.1%). The chain joins TRBV28 to TRBJ2-5; D may be TRBD2 (5 bases). The germline V gene has CDR1 MDHEN and CDR2 SYDVKM. The CDR3 sequence is 14 residues long. The V gene lost 5 bases and the J gene lost 3 bases, with 13 bases spanning the gap. The CDR3 sequence: CASSVDGGKETQYF. CDR3 sequence (DNA): TGTGCCAGCAGTGTGGACGGAGGAAAAGAGACCCAGTACTTC. The variable domain in full, completed from reference TRBV28 and TRBJ2-5, reads DVKVTQSSRYLVKRTGEKVFLECVQDMDHENMFWYRQDPGLGLRLIYFSYDVKMKEKGDIPEGYSVSREKKERFSLILESASTNQTSMYLCASSVDGGKETQYFGPGTRLLVL.

This clonotype was counted ten times or more. The CDR3 nucleotides read TGCGCCAGCAGCTCATCCCATGGCTGGAGCTCCTACAATGAGCAGTTCTTC. Its protein product is CASSSSHGWSSYNEQFF. The V and J genes are TRBV5-1 and TRBJ2-1, with no clear D. Trimming removed 3 bases at V and 0 bases at J, with 16 bases between. The CDR3 has 17 residues. From germline, CDR1 is SGHRS and CDR2 YFSETQ.

The chain uses TRBV7-2 and TRBJ1-6, with 10 bases lining up with TRBD1. Germline assignment: CDR1 SGHTA and CDR2 FQGNSA. J was trimmed by 9 bases and V by 4 bases; bases with no gene match: 3. The CDR3 spans 14 residues. For the CDR3, the DNA is TGTGCCAGCAGCTATGGGACAGGGGTTTCACCCCTCCACTTT. This encodes CASSYGTGVSPLHF.

The chain employs TRBV12-3 or TRBV12-4 and TRBJ1-2; D unresolved. This CDR3 has 14 amino acids. Trimming removed 3 bases from V and 0 bases from J, with 8 bases in between. The CDR3 DNA reads as TGTGCCAGCAGTTTTCTATCCACTAACTATGGCTACACCTTC. It translates to CASSFLSTNYGYTF.

The genes are TRBV5-1 and TRBJ2-4; 13 positions match TRBD2. The J call could be wrong; TRBJ2-5 is a better fit for the DNA end. This CDR3 spans 16 amino acids. Germline CDR1 SGHRS, CDR2 YFSETQ. The CDR3 protein is CASSPGLAGDSETQYF. The DNA for the CDR3 is TGCGCCAGCAGCCCCGGACTAGCGGGAGATTCAGAGACCCAGTACTTC.

This clonotype has a handful of counts. The J gene is TRBJ2-1, the V gene TRBV7-6; either TRBD1 or TRBD2 may supply D (5 bases each). The CDR3 extends over 14 amino acids. Per the germline V gene, CDR1 is SGHVS and CDR2 is FNYEAQ. V gave up 0 bases and J gave up 5 bases, with 8 bases separating them. Here the CDR3 DNA reads TGTGCCAGCAGCTTAGCTGGGGGTGACAATGAGCAGTTCTTC. Its translation is CASSLAGGDNEQFF.

The chain recombines TRBV5-6 with TRBJ2-5; D gene ambiguous. The better agreement between TRBJ2-7 and the DNA end casts doubt on the J call. Germline CDR1 SGHDT, CDR2 YYEEEE. The CDR3 has 14 residues. CDR3 sequence reads: CASSLGGDSYEQYF. In DNA, the CDR3 is TGTGCCAGCAGCTTAGGTGGGGACTCCTACGAGCAGTACTTC.

This clonotype was counted a few times. A read error is likely, as this CDR3 ends without the conserved phenylalanine or tryptophan. The DNA is left out, because the CDR3 cannot be placed on it with certainty; the CDR3 is given as TCRdb lists it. The rearrangement links TRBV10-2 to TRBJ2-7; the D call of TRBD2 is as the table states it, not checked on the DNA. The CDR3 has 9 residues if both end residues are counted. Germline V gene sequence: CDR1 WSHSY, CDR2 SAAADI. CDR3: CASSESRLA.

This clonotype was counted only a few times. V is TRBV28 and J is TRBJ1-5, with D possibly being TRBD1 (6 bases). Germline lookup yields CDR1 MDHEN and CDR2 SYDVKM. Trimming took 8 bases from V and 6 from J, leaving 26 bases between them. This CDR3 has 17 residues. The DNA of the CDR3 is TGTGCCAGCGGAACCGAAACAGGGAGGACGGGTGGTCAGCCCCAGCATTTT. This sequence encodes CASGTETGRTGGQPQHF.

This clonotype was observed at least ten times. The V gene is TRBV7-9, the J gene TRBJ2-2, with 9 positions matching TRBD1. CDR1 SEHNR and CDR2 FQNEAQ come from the germline V gene (reference sequence). J lost 3 bases, V lost 6 bases, and 5 bases had no gene match. CDR3 size: 15 residues. CDR3 region: CASRYGQGYTGELFF. The CDR3 nucleotides are TGTGCCAGCAGATACGGACAGGGGTACACCGGGGAGCTGTTTTTT.

Many counts were recorded for this clonotype. Being one base from a much bigger clone, this may be a read error. V is TRBV12-3 or TRBV12-4 and J is TRBJ2-5, with 13 bases fitting TRBD2. This CDR3 is 15 amino acids long. The V segment lost 6 bases and the J segment 11 bases; nucleotides outside the gene matches: 12. CDR3 nucleotides: TGTGCCAGCAGAAGGACTAGCGGGGGCGACAATGAGCAGTACTTC. This sequence encodes CASRRTSGGDNEQYF.

The rearrangement joins TRBV28 to TRBJ2-6; D not certain. The V end lost 4 bases, the J end lost 3 bases, and 16 bases lay between the germline ends. Germline CDR1 and CDR2: MDHEN and SYDVKM. The CDR3 sequence is 17 residues long. The CDR3 sequence: CASSSPSRKIGANVLTF. CDR3 coding DNA: TGTGCCAGCAGTTCTCCCAGCAGGAAAATTGGGGCCAACGTCCTGACTTTC.

Only one count was recorded for this clonotype. The CDR3: CASTPGQGVSAGANVLTF. As DNA, the CDR3 is TGTGCCAGTACCCCGGGGCAGGGGGTTTCTGCTGGGGCCAACGTCCTGACTTTC. J is TRBJ2-6 and V is TRBV25-1; 7 nucleotides align to TRBD1. CDR1 and CDR2 (germline): MGHDK, SYGVNS. Losses at the gene ends were 9 bases for V and 2 bases for J; bases not matched to a gene: 16. This CDR3 comprises 18 residues.

The chain couples TRBV6-2 or TRBV6-3 to TRBJ1-2; D not resolved. Germline CDR1 reads MNHEY; CDR2 reads SVGEGT. The V gene lost 7 bases and the J gene lost 2 bases, with 8 bases spanning the gap. The CDR3 runs 12 residues. CDR3 in amino acids: CASNPMNYGYTF. The DNA of the CDR3 is TGTGCCAGCAATCCCATGAACTATGGCTACACCTTC.

This clonotype was detected ten times or more. The chain uses TRBV27 and TRBJ2-5; 13 nucleotides line up with TRBD2. This CDR3 contains 17 residues. Germline V CDR1 and CDR2: MNHEY, SMNVEV (reference sequence). After removal of 5 bases from V and 2 bases from J, the junction contained 8 bases not matched to a gene. The chain's CDR3 is CASSATLLAGGQETQYF. Written as DNA, the CDR3 is TGTGCCAGCAGTGCAACCCTACTAGCGGGAGGGCAAGAGACCCAGTACTTC.

The chain combines TRBV7-4 with TRBJ2-3; D unresolved. Looked up from germline, CDR1 is SGHVT and CDR2 is SQSDAQ. The CDR3 has 13 residues. Trimming pared 6 bases from V and 0 bases from J, leaving 7 bases between. The CDR3 DNA follows: TGTGCCAGCAGTGGTCCTAGCACAGATACGCAGTATTTT. Protein: CASSGPSTDTQYF.

This clonotype has a single count. The V call is TRBV7-6, the J call TRBJ2-3; D not certain. The CDR3 consists of 14 residues. Germline assignment: CDR1 SGHVS and CDR2 FNYEAQ. Trimming removed 5 bases from V and 3 bases from J, with 12 bases in between. The DNA for the CDR3 is TGTGCCAGCAGCAAATACATAGAGACAGATACGCAGTATTTT. This sequence encodes CASSKYIETDTQYF.